The clone carrying this T cell receptor beta chain was observed once. Its antigen is unidentified. Researchers made TCR cDNA using 5'RACE template switching, and this step added a universal primer site and UMIs. TCRdb reprocessed the 5' RACE reads via MiXCR and lists one record per CDR3 protein. Of hundreds of thousands of distinct CDR3 sequences listed, approximately 10% are singletons. The data stem from a study of T cells after yellow fever vaccination. Notes on the study in general: The study noted that FACS-sorted repertoires could contain abundant clonotypes contaminating from the bulk population.

Trimming shortened V by 3 bases and J by 4 bases, and 13 bases separated the two germline ends. Germline V gene lookup returns CDR1 MGHRA and CDR2 YSYEKL. The CDR3 has 14 amino acids. This sample comprised PBMCs, obtained on the day of the first yellow fever vaccination. The TCR was taken from a man aged 18 to 35 who received the YFV17D yellow fever vaccine. The chain links TRBV4-1 to TRBJ2-7, with D perhaps TRBD2 (6 bases). The CDR3 coding sequence is TGCGCCAGCAGCCACATATCAGGGAGGTACGAGCAGTACTTC. It yields the protein CASSHISGRYEQYF.